This T cell receptor (beta chain) was observed in a study of cytomegalovirus exposure and HLA in healthy donors. Study overall: There were about 85 million unique TCRs (from HLA-typed donors) in an early data release. General study findings and limits: When a later analysis compared HLA-associated TCR beta chains with equally common others, the HLA-associated chains turned out to be more clonally expanded and to have lower generation probabilities.

The germline V gene encodes CDR1 MNHNY and CDR2 SVGAGI (reference sequence). The J segment lost 1 base and the V segment lost 2 bases, leaving 8 bases of the junction unmatched. This CDR3 is 16 amino acids long. On this clone itself: What it binds is not known.

Researchers ran the PCR with 60 Vbeta and 13 Jbeta primers. Profiling relied on immunoSEQ multiplex PCR, and the TCRdb table lists in-frame clones only, not all of them. The sample consists of 100,000 to 150,000 clones, approximately 69% of them appearing once. The chain combines TRBV6-6 with TRBJ2-7; TRBD1 agrees at 7 bases. This clonotype originated in a man aged 40-50 years in good health and CMV-seropositive. Sequenced sample: PBMCs. The CDR3: CASSYPNDRVSYEQYF. Written as DNA, the CDR3 is TGTGCCAGCAGTTACCCAAATGACAGGGTTTCCTACGAGCAGTACTTC.